Below, 12 T cell receptor beta chains from the same sample are listed, as sequenced in a study of neurological immune-mediated disorders (dated by TCRdb to between 2018 and 2021). The method was 5' RACE. TCRdb shows the sequencer as Illumina HiSeq 2500. TCRdb passed the public sequencing reads through fastp at Q25 and MiXCR, retaining productive beta sequences. Rows with a matching CDR3 protein are joined into one entry that keeps the most common DNA and genes. The sample contains about 24,000 distinct CDR3 sequences, over 10% of them found a single time. The ten biggest clones cover approximately 16% of the sample. Source material: PBMCs. Receptor source: a woman aged 40 to 50 with HTLV-1-associated myelopathy (HAM/TSP).

This clonotype has a count of ten or more. This chain connects TRBV14 to TRBJ1-6, with 8 bases aligning to TRBD1. This CDR3 has 14 residues. Germline assignment: CDR1 SGHDN and CDR2 FVKESK. The V and J ends lost 6 bases and 14 bases, in that order; junction bases with no gene match: 12. The CDR3 reads CASRSTGTGGTLHF. The CDR3 nucleotides are TGTGCCAGCAGGTCCACCGGGACAGGCGGGACCCTCCACTTT.

This clonotype has a count of ten or more. This chain links TRBV3-1 with TRBJ2-5; TRBD2 aligns across 7 bases. J lost 1 base, V lost 1 base, and 0 bases had no gene match. Germline V lookup: CDR1 LGHDT, CDR2 YNNKEL (reference sequence). CDR3 size: 14 residues. CDR3 in amino acids: CASSQAGGQETQYF. CDR3 bases: TGTGCCAGCAGCCAAGCGGGGGGCCAAGAGACCCAGTACTTC.

This clonotype was counted ten times or more. The gene calls are TRBV4-1 and TRBJ2-7; maybe TRBD1 (6 bases). The germline CDR1 and CDR2 sequences are MGHRA and YSYEKL. The V end was cut by 9 bases, the J end by 3 bases, with 18 bases between. CDR3 length: 14 amino acids. DNA for the CDR3: TGCGCCAGGGGCGTGGGGGTAGGGGGCTACGAGCAGTACGTC. It encodes CARGVGVGGYEQYV.

This clonotype was recorded at least ten times. This chain connects TRBV5-1 to TRBJ2-7; 11 bases map to TRBD1. V lost 0 bases and J lost 6; bases outside the gene matches: 2. This CDR3 has 14 amino acids. The germline V gene encodes CDR1 SGHRS and CDR2 YFSETQ. The CDR3 is CASSLGTGGAEQYF. DNA for the CDR3: TGCGCCAGCAGCTTGGGGACAGGGGGCGCCGAGCAGTACTTC.

Relative to its sample, this clonotype is medium-sized. The rearrangement uses TRBV5-1 and TRBJ2-2, with 7 bases fitting TRBD1. Losses at the gene ends were 4 bases for V and 0 bases for J; bases not matched to a gene: 3. There are 15 residues in the CDR3. The germline CDR1 and CDR2 sequences are SGHRS and YFSETQ. CDR3 amino acids: CASSPGTANTGELFF. CDR3 DNA: TGCGCCAGCAGCCCCGGGACAGCGAACACCGGGGAGCTGTTTTTT.

This clonotype was counted many times. The J gene is TRBJ2-1, the V gene TRBV7-9; 10 nucleotides match TRBD2. Looked up from germline, CDR1 is SEHNR and CDR2 is FQNEAQ (reference sequence). The CDR3 spans 14 residues. The ends lost 5 bases at V and 6 bases at J; junction bases unmatched: 4. DNA of the CDR3: TGTGCCAGCAGCCCTAGCGGGGGCCGCAATGAGCAGTTCTTC. Residues: CASSPSGGRNEQFF.

This clonotype was seen at least ten times. The V call is TRBV7-9, the J call TRBJ2-7, with D hard to call. CDR3 length: 12 residues. Germline V CDR1 and CDR2: SEHNR, FQNEAQ (reference sequence). The V end lost 6 bases, the J end lost 5 bases, and 11 bases lay between the germline ends. DNA for the CDR3: TGTGCCAGCAGTGACCTGGGGAACGAGCAGTACTTC. It specifies CASSDLGNEQYF.

This clonotype was seen repeatedly, ten times or more. The chain combines TRBV7-9 with TRBJ2-5; D is possibly TRBD1 or TRBD2 (7 bases each). The CDR3 is 14 amino acids. The germline gives CDR1 SEHNR, CDR2 FQNEAQ (reference sequence). V lost 4 bases and J 4 bases, leaving 13 bases between the germline ends. In DNA, the CDR3 is TGTGCCAGCAGCTGGGAGGGGGCATTAGAGACCCAGTACTTC. This codes for CASSWEGALETQYF.

Many counts were recorded for this clonotype. The chain combines TRBV5-1 with TRBJ1-1, with TRBD1 as a possible D gene (5 bases). The ends were cut back, 0 bases at V and 1 base at J, with 13 bases in the middle. Germline V gives CDR1 SGHRS, CDR2 YFSETQ. The CDR3 totals 16 residues. The CDR3 is CASSLALSTGNTEAFF. The CDR3 region has the DNA TGCGCCAGCAGCTTGGCCCTTTCTACAGGGAACACTGAAGCTTTCTTT.

The table lists this clonotype with many counts. The chain couples TRBV5-6 to TRBJ2-3, with 8 bases fitting TRBD1. This CDR3 has 15 residues. V was clipped by 4 bases and J by 6 bases; unmatched bases: 10. The germline gives CDR1 SGHDT, CDR2 YYEEEE. The chain's CDR3 is CASSAYRGVGDTQYF. The CDR3, as DNA: TGTGCCAGCAGCGCATACAGGGGGGTCGGGGATACGCAGTATTTT.

In its sample, this clonotype was seen many times. The rearrangement links TRBV12-3 or TRBV12-4 to TRBJ1-2; D uncertain. V lost 7 bases, J lost 4 bases, and 13 bases lay in between. The CDR3 covers 13 residues. CDR3 sequence: CASTPGGPYGYTF. The CDR3 nucleotides are TGTGCCAGCACCCCAGGAGGGCCCTATGGCTACACCTTC.

This clonotype has at least ten counts. The chain uses TRBV6-5 and TRBJ2-7, with D unresolved. This CDR3 has 12 amino acids. Trimming removed 6 bases at V and 6 bases at J, with 12 bases between. CDR1 and CDR2 from the germline V gene are MNHEY and SVGAGI. Written as DNA, the CDR3 is TGTGCCAGCAGGCGACAACCCGCCGAGCAGTACTTC. It specifies CASRRQPAEQYF.